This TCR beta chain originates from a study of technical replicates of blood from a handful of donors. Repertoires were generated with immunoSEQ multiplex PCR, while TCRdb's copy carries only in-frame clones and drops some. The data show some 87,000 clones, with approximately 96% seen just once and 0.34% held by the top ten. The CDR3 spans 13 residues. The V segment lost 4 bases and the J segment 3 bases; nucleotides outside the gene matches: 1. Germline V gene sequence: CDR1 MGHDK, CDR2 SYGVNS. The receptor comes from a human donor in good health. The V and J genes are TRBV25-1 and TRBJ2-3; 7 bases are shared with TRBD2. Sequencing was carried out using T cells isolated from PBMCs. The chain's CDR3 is CASSVAGTDTQYF. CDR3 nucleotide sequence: TGTGCCAGCAGTGTAGCGGGTACAGATACGCAGTATTTT.